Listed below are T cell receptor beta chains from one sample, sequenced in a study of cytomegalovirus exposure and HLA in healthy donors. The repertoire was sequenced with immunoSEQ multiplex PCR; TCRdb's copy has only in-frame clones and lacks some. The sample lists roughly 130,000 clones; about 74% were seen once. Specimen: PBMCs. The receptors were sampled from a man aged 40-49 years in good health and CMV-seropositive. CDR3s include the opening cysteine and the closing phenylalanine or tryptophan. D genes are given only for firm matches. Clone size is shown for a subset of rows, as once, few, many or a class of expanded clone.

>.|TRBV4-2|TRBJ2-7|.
TGTGCCAGCAGTCTCAATTACTACGAGCAGTACTTC
CASSLNYYEQYF
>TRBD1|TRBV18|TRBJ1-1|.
TGTGCCAGCCAATCGCAGGGGGCGGACACTGAAGCTTTCTTT
CASQSQGADTEAFF
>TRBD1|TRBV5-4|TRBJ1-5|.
TGTGCCAGCAGCTTGGTGGCGGGGGTGTGGGGGACAGGGAGTCAGCCCCAGCATTTT
CASSLVAGVWGTGSQPQHF
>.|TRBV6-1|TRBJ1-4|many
TGTGCCAGCAGTGACAACAGGGAGATAGAAAAACTGTTTTTT
CASSDNREIEKLFF
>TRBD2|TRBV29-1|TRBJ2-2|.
TGCAGCGTTGAATCGGTTAGCGGGGGGGCCCCCGGGGAGCTGTTTTTT
CSVESVSGGAPGELFF
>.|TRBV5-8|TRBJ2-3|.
TGTGCCAGCAGCTTGGCAATCGGAGGGGGCTCTAGCACAGATACGCAGTATTTT
CASSLAIGGGSSTDTQYF
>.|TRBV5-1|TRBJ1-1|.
TGCGCCAGCAGACTCGGACAGAACACTGAAGCTTTCTTT
CASRLGQNTEAFF
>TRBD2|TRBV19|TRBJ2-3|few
TGTGCCAGTACCACTGGAGCGGGAGGACGCACAGATACGCAGTATTTT
CASTTGAGGRTDTQYF
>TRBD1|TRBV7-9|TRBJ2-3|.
TGTGCCAGCAGCTACCCGACAGGGGGCGGCACAGATACGCAGTATTTT
CASSYPTGGGTDTQYF
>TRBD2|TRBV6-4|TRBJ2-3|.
TGTGCCAGCAAGGCTAGCGGGAGTACAGATACGCAGTATTTT
CASKASGSTDTQYF
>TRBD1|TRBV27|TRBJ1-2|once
TGTGCCAGCAGTCTCCTTCAGGACAGGGCGCTCTATGGCTACACCTTC
CASSLLQDRALYGYTF
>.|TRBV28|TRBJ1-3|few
TGTGCCAGCAACATTGGGGGGGCGATCTCTGGAAACACCATATATTTT
CASNIGGAISGNTIYF
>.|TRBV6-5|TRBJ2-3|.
TGTGCCAGCCGGGTGGGGAGGGGGAGCACAGATACGCAGTATTTT
CASRVGRGSTDTQYF
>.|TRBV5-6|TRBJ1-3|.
TGTGCCAGCAGCCGCGCAGGGGCTGGAAACACCATATATTTT
CASSRAGAGNTIYF
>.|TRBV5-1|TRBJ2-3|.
TGCGCCAGCAGCGCCCCCATGGAGGCGCAGTATTTT
CASSAPMEAQYF
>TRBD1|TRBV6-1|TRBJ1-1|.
TGTGCCAGTACACGACAGGGGAGCTACACTGAAGCTTTCTTT
CASTRQGSYTEAFF
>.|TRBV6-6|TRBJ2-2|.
TGTGCCAGCAGTTACGAGGGTGGCACCGGGGAGCTGTTTTTT
CASSYEGGTGELFF
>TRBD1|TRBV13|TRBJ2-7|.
TGTGCCAGCAGCCCCTCACTCCGGGACAGGGTCTCCTACGAGCAGTACTTC
CASSPSLRDRVSYEQYF
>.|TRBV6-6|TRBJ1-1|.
TGTGCCAGCAGTTACGCATCGACAGAGAACACTGAAGCTTTCTTT
CASSYASTENTEAFF
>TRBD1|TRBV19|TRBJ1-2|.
TGTGCCAGTAGTACTCTACAGGGGTCGAGATCGGGCTACACCTTC
CASSTLQGSRSGYTF
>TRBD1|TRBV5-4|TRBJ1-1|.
TGTGCCAGCAGCCTGGGACAGGGAACCACTGAAGCTTTCTTT
CASSLGQGTTEAFF
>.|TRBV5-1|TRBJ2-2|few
TGCGCCAGCAGCAGGCAGGGGGCTACGGGGGGAGACACCGGGGAGCTGTTTTTT
CASSRQGATGGDTGELFF
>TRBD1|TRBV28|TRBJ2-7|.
TGTGCCAGCAGTCCACCGTCGGGACAGGGGGCGCAGAAGCAGTACTTC
CASSPPSGQGAQKQYF
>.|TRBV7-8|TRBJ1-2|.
TGTGCCAGCAGCTTAGAGACAGCCCGGACCTATGGCTACACCTTC
CASSLETARTYGYTF
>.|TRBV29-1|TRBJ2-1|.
TGCAGCGTTGAACTACTAGTGGGGAACAATGAGCAGTTCTTC
CSVELLVGNNEQFF
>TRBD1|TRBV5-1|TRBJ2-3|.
TGCGCCAGCACCTTCACAGGGGGCGGCACAGATACGCAGTATTTT
CASTFTGGGTDTQYF
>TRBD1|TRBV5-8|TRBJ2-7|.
TGTGCCAGCAGTTTACAGGACAGGGCTACTATAAGCTACGAGCAGTACTTC
CASSLQDRATISYEQYF
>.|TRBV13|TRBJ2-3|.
TGTGCCAGCAGCTTAGCCGGGGTAACAGATACGCAGTATTTT
CASSLAGVTDTQYF
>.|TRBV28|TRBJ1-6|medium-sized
TGTGCCAGCAGCCACCGGGGTTCGAGTTCACCCCTCCACTTT
CASSHRGSSSPLHF
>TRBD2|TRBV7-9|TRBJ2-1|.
TGTGCCAGCAGCCCGATCGGGAGGGCCGGCAATGAGCAGTTCTTC
CASSPIGRAGNEQFF
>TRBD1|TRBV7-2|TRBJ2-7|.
TGTGCCAGCAGCCAGGACAGGGGACGCGAGCAGTACTTC
CASSQDRGREQYF
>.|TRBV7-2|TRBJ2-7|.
TGTGCCAGCAGCTTAGCACGGGTAGCTTACGAGCAGTACTTC
CASSLARVAYEQYF
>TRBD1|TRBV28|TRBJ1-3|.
TGTGCCAGCACCCCGACAGGGCAGCTCTCTGGAAACACCATATATTTT
CASTPTGQLSGNTIYF
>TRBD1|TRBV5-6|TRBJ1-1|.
TGTGCCAGCAGCGCCAGGGGGCAGGGGGTTATGAACACTGAAGCTTTCTTT
CASSARGQGVMNTEAFF
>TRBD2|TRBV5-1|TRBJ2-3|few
TGCGCCTCCGGATTCGGGGGGGGCCAGGATACGCAGTATTTT
CASGFGGGQDTQYF
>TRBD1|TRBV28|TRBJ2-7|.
TGTGCCAGCAGTACCCCCGGGACAGGGGCCCACGAGCAGTACTTC
CASSTPGTGAHEQYF
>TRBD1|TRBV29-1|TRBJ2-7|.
TGCAGCGTTGAGAGTGGACAGGGGGCAAGGGAGCAGTACTTC
CSVESGQGAREQYF
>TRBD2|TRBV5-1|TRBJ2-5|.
TGCGCCAGCAGCTTGGGACGACTAGCGGGCTGGGGAGAGACCCAGTACTTC
CASSLGRLAGWGETQYF
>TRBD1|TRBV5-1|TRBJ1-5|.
TGCGCCAGCAGCGCAGGGGACAGGGGGGACAATCAGCCCCAGCATTTT
CASSAGDRGDNQPQHF